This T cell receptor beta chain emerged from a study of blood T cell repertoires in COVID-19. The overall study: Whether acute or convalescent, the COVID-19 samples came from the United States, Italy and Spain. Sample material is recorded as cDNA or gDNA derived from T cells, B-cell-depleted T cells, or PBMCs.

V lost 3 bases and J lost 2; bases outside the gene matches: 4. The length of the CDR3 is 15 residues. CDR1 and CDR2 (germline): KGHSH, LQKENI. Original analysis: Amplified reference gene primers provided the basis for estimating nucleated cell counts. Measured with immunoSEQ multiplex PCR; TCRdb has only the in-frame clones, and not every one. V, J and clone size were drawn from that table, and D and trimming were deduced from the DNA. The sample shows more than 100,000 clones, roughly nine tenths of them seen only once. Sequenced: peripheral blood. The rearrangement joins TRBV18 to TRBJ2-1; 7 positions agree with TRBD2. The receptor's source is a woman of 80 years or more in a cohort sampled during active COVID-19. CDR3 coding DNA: TGTGCCAGCTCACCGCGGGAGAATCCCTACAATGAGCAGTTCTTC. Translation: CASSPRENPYNEQFF.